This T cell receptor (beta chain) emerged from a study of sequential checkpoint blockade in melanoma. Study at large: After both sequences, patients received maintenance nivolumab.

The assay was immunoSEQ multiplex PCR, and TCRdb's table has in-frame clones only and misses some. Here the sample spans about 22,000 clones, 80% to 90% being singletons. Treatment: randomized to nivolumab then ipilimumab (arm A) or the reverse (arm B). None of the patients previously received DNA-damaging chemotherapy. From thawed PBMCs, live CD3+CD8+ cells negative for CD19 and CD56 were sorted. The source material was CD8+ T cells sorted from blood (inferred from file names), sampled from a patient given nivolumab and ipilimumab in sequence. The sequence derives from a human donor with melanoma.

CDR3 in DNA: TGTGCCAGCAGTTACACTAGTATAAGCACTGAAGCTTTCTTT. It specifies CASSYTSISTEAFF. The chain uses TRBV6-5 and TRBJ1-1; D call uncertain. V was trimmed by 2 bases and J by 4 bases, leaving 11 bases between them. CDR1 and CDR2 from the germline V gene are MNHEY and SVGAGI. This CDR3 spans 14 amino acids.